Listed here are 31 T cell receptor beta chains from one sample, sequenced in a study of blood T cell repertoires in COVID-19. Clones were read by immunoSEQ multiplex PCR, and TCRdb kept only the in-frame ones, dropping some. Of nearly 250,000 clones listed, around 90% are singletons. Sequenced: PBMCs or T cells enriched from blood (not recorded which). These receptors were taken from a man over 45 who had been exposed to COVID-19.

The rearrangement links TRBV7-9 to TRBJ1-3; D is undetermined. The CDR3 length is 17 residues. With 1 base removed from V and 0 bases from J, the gap between germline ends came to 13 bases. Germline CDR1 is SEHNR and CDR2 is FQNEAQ (reference sequence). CDR3 sequence: CASSLDAATSSGNTIYF. The CDR3 region has the DNA TGTGCCAGCAGCTTAGACGCGGCAACGAGCTCTGGAAACACCATATATTTT.

The V gene is TRBV19, the J gene TRBJ2-5; 7 bases align to TRBD1. The CDR3 is made up of 14 amino acids. The V gene end was trimmed by 6 bases and the J gene end by 5 bases; junction bases not matched to a gene: 9. From germline, CDR1 is LNHDA and CDR2 SQIVND (reference sequence). CDR3 sequence (DNA): TGTGCCAGTAGCCAACTACAGGGGTACGAGACCCAGTACTTC. This gives the protein CASSQLQGYETQYF.

This chain joins TRBV6-6 and TRBJ1-2, with 7 bases lining up with TRBD1. This CDR3 is built from 14 residues. Germline V gene data show CDR1 as MNHNY and CDR2 as SVGAGI (reference sequence). Trimming cost V 6 bases and J 3 bases; bases outside gene matches: 7. The CDR3 spells CASSPGGTHYGYTF. CDR3 bases: TGTGCCAGCAGCCCAGGGGGGACCCACTATGGCTACACCTTC.

The rearrangement uses TRBV5-1 and TRBJ2-1; 10 nucleotides agree with TRBD1. V lost 4 bases and J lost 8; bases outside the gene matches: 12. In germline, CDR1 is SGHRS, CDR2 YFSETQ. The length of the CDR3 is 16 residues. DNA for the CDR3: TGCGCCAGCAGCAGAGGACAGGGGGTAGTTTTGTATGAGCAGTTCTTC. Translated, it gives CASSRGQGVVLYEQFF.

V usage is TRBV28 and J usage is TRBJ1-6, with TRBD1 matching over 7 bases. With V trimmed by 6 bases and J by 7 bases, 6 bases remained unmatched. The CDR3 is made up of 14 amino acids. The germline V gene has CDR1 MDHEN and CDR2 SYDVKM. This chain's CDR3 is CASRSGGANSPLHF. In nucleotides, the CDR3 is TGTGCCAGCAGATCAGGGGGTGCGAATTCACCCCTCCACTTT.

The V gene is TRBV18, the J gene TRBJ1-6; a possible D gene is TRBD1 (5 bases). Germline CDR1 is KGHSH and CDR2 is LQKENI. The CDR3 runs 18 residues. V lost 0 bases to trimming and J lost 6 bases, with 18 bases between them. The CDR3 nucleotides read TGTGCCAGCTCACCACCAAGAGGGGAGGGCTCGATTAATTCACCCCTCCACTTT. It encodes CASSPPRGEGSINSPLHF.

The chain recombines TRBV6-6 with TRBJ1-2; unclear D gene. CDR1 and CDR2 (germline): MNHNY, SVGAGI (reference sequence). V was clipped by 2 bases and J by 4 bases, with 11 bases between them. The CDR3 is made up of 14 amino acids. The CDR3 DNA is TGTGCCAGCAGTTACCCGGGAGCTTTCTATGGCTACACCTTC. Translation gives CASSYPGAFYGYTF.

J is TRBJ1-4 and V is TRBV19; 7 nucleotides match TRBD1. This CDR3 is built from 15 residues. J gave up 4 bases and V 4 bases, and 6 bases lay outside the gene matches. Germline CDR1 reads LNHDA; CDR2 reads SQIVND (reference sequence). The CDR3 nucleotides are TGTGCCAGTAGTACACAGGGGATGCTTAATGAAAAACTGTTTTTT. Its translation is CASSTQGMLNEKLFF.

V gene TRBV27 combines with J gene TRBJ1-6, with TRBD1 matching 7 bases. CDR3 size: 15 residues. With V trimmed by 9 bases and J by 3 bases, 8 bases remained unmatched. From germline, CDR1 is MNHEY and CDR2 SMNVEV (reference sequence). The CDR3 spells CASRTGTHYNSPLHF. The CDR3 nucleotides are TGTGCCAGTAGGACAGGAACACACTATAATTCACCCCTCCACTTT.

The V gene is TRBV5-4, the J gene TRBJ2-2, with 7 bases lining up with TRBD1. There are 14 residues in the CDR3. Germline CDR1 is SGHNT and CDR2 is YYREEE (reference sequence). With 4 bases clipped from V and 6 bases from J, the junction kept 6 bases outside the gene matches. CDR3 in DNA: TGTGCCAGCAGCATGGGACAGCTCGCCGGGGAGCTGTTTTTT. Its translation is CASSMGQLAGELFF.

V is TRBV7-9 and J is TRBJ2-1; 11 bases are a match to TRBD2. Germline lookup yields CDR1 SEHNR and CDR2 FQNEAQ (reference sequence). Trimming cost V 5 bases and J 4 bases; bases outside gene matches: 4. This CDR3 region has 15 residues. The CDR3 spells CASSPTSGRYNEQFF. The CDR3 bases are TGTGCCAGCAGCCCCACTAGCGGGAGATACAATGAGCAGTTCTTC.

The chain uses TRBV3-1 (or the pseudogene TRBV3-2) and TRBJ2-3; D possibly corresponds to TRBD1 (6 bases). The CDR3 contains 13 residues. The germline V gene has CDR1 LGHDT and CDR2 YNNKEL (reference sequence). V lost 8 bases, J lost 0 bases, and 9 bases lay in between. CDR3 sequence reads: CASGTTSTDTQYF. CDR3 bases: TGTGCCAGCGGGACAACTAGCACAGATACGCAGTATTTT.

The chain employs TRBV5-4 and TRBJ1-1, with D unresolved. CDR1 is SGHNT, CDR2 YYREEE, per germline (reference sequence). CDR3 length: 13 residues. The V end was cut by 0 bases, the J end by 5 bases, with 8 bases between. DNA for the CDR3: TGTGCCAGCAGCTTGGATCCGCTAACTGAAGCTTTCTTT. It codes for CASSLDPLTEAFF.

This chain joins TRBV5-4 and TRBJ2-5; 15 bases fit TRBD2. The CDR3 spans 17 residues. CDR1 and CDR2 from the germline V gene are SGHNT and YYREEE (reference sequence). Unmatched junction bases numbered 4, after V lost 2 bases and J lost 2 bases. In nucleotides, the CDR3 is TGTGCCAGCAGCTTAGGACTAGCGGGGGGGTATCAAGAGACCCAGTACTTC. Amino acids: CASSLGLAGGYQETQYF.

The rearrangement joins TRBV10-3 to TRBJ1-1; 8 bases map to TRBD1. Germline-derived CDR1 and CDR2 are ENHRY and SYGVKD. The CDR3 covers 14 residues. J gave up 3 bases and V 10 bases, and 10 bases lay outside the gene matches. The CDR3 sequence: CATAQGALDTEAFF. The DNA for the CDR3 is TGTGCCACCGCGCAGGGGGCCTTGGACACTGAAGCTTTCTTT.

The V gene is TRBV5-1, the J gene TRBJ2-1, with D perhaps TRBD2 (6 bases). V lost 2 bases, J lost 4 bases, and 13 bases lay in between. Germline V gene data show CDR1 as SGHRS and CDR2 as YFSETQ. The CDR3 extends over 15 amino acids. CDR3 DNA: TGCGCCAGCAGCTTAGCTAGCGTGAGGTACAATGAGCAGTTCTTC. Protein sequence: CASSLASVRYNEQFF.

The DNA for the CDR3 is TGTGCCAGCAGCCCTTACTCCGGGACAGTCAATCAGCCCCAGCATTTT. Amino acids: CASSPYSGTVNQPQHF. The chain carries TRBV3-1 (or the pseudogene TRBV3-2) and TRBJ1-5, with 7 bases matching TRBD1. Germline V gene lookup returns CDR1 LGHDT and CDR2 YNNKEL (reference sequence). The CDR3 totals 16 residues. The junction had 9 bases not matched to a gene; V was cut back by 4 bases and J by 3 bases.

V usage is TRBV7-3 and J usage is TRBJ2-1; TRBD2 agrees at 7 bases. The CDR3 length is 15 residues. Losses at the gene ends were 5 bases for V and 3 bases for J; bases not matched to a gene: 7. Germline loops: CDR1 SGHTA, CDR2 FQGTGA. The CDR3 spells CASSPLGGGYNEQFF. Here the CDR3 DNA reads TGTGCCAGCAGCCCCCTGGGCGGGGGCTACAATGAGCAGTTCTTC.

V gene TRBV5-6 combines with J gene TRBJ1-3; 8 nucleotides match TRBD1. The J segment lost 3 bases and the V segment lost 4 bases, leaving 3 bases of the junction unmatched. This CDR3 is 14 amino acids long. Looked up from germline, CDR1 is SGHDT and CDR2 is YYEEEE. This chain's CDR3 is CASSTGGYGNTIYF. For the CDR3, the DNA is TGTGCCAGCAGCACAGGGGGGTATGGAAACACCATATATTTT.

The V and J genes are TRBV5-1 and TRBJ2-5, with 14 bases fitting TRBD2. This CDR3 spans 15 amino acids. Germline V gene lookup returns CDR1 SGHRS and CDR2 YFSETQ. The trim removed 4 bases at V and 5 bases at J, leaving 4 bases unmatched. CDR3 DNA: TGCGCCAGCAGCGGCGGGACTAGCGGGAGTGAGACCCAGTACTTC. As protein: CASSGGTSGSETQYF.

The V and J genes are TRBV5-4 and TRBJ2-7; 8 positions match TRBD1. Germline V gene sequence: CDR1 SGHNT, CDR2 YYREEE (reference sequence). The CDR3 spans 15 residues. Trimming took 4 bases from V and 2 from J; bases not matched to a gene: 8. In DNA, the CDR3 is TGTGCCAGCAGCCGAAATGGACAGGGCCCCTACGAGCAGTACTTC. It is translated as CASSRNGQGPYEQYF.

The chain employs TRBV7-9 and TRBJ2-1, with 7 bases fitting TRBD2. J gave up 0 bases and V 4 bases, and 15 bases lay outside the gene matches. Germline V gene data show CDR1 as SEHNR and CDR2 as FQNEAQ (reference sequence). This CDR3 is 19 amino acids long. The chain's CDR3 is CASSSSRLKAGSSYNEQFF. Written as DNA, the CDR3 is TGTGCCAGCAGCTCGAGCCGACTTAAAGCGGGAAGCTCCTACAATGAGCAGTTCTTC.

This clone is a singleton in its sample. The J gene is TRBJ2-1, the V gene TRBV5-1, with 8 bases aligning to TRBD2. Germline assignment: CDR1 SGHRS and CDR2 YFSETQ. The trim removed 3 bases at V and 1 base at J, leaving 6 bases unmatched. This CDR3 region has 16 residues. Here the CDR3 reads CASSSHSGESYNEQFF. The CDR3, as DNA: TGCGCCAGCAGCTCCCATAGCGGGGAGTCCTACAATGAGCAGTTCTTC.

The chain employs TRBV5-1 and TRBJ2-1; 8 positions match TRBD1. CDR1 and CDR2 from the germline V gene are SGHRS and YFSETQ. V dropped 0 bases and J dropped 9; count of bases not matched to a gene: 8. CDR3 length: 15 amino acids. CDR3 DNA sequence: TGCGCCAGCAGCTTGGTTGGACAGGGCCGCGTTGAGCAGTTCTTC. This codes for CASSLVGQGRVEQFF.

The chain has TRBV29-1 and TRBJ2-7, with 9 bases fitting TRBD2. Germline V gene lookup returns CDR1 SQVTM and CDR2 ANQGSEA. The CDR3 is made up of 12 amino acids. V was pared by 4 bases and J by 4 bases, with 2 bases of the junction left unmatched. The CDR3 region has the DNA TGCAGCGTTGGGACTAGCGCATACGAGCAGTACTTC. It is translated as CSVGTSAYEQYF.

V gene TRBV6-1 combines with J gene TRBJ1-2; no definite D call. The CDR3 length is 15 residues. V lost 2 bases and J 5 bases, leaving 15 bases between the germline ends. Germline V gives CDR1 MNHNS, CDR2 SASEGT. The CDR3 sequence: CASSEYAEPFYGYTF. DNA of the CDR3: TGTGCCAGCAGTGAATATGCTGAGCCGTTTTATGGCTACACCTTC.

This clone appeared once. J is TRBJ2-7 and V is TRBV5-5; the D is unclear. This CDR3 spans 13 amino acids. The V end lost 1 base, the J end lost 4 bases, and 9 bases lay between the germline ends. Per germline, CDR1 SGHKS and CDR2 YYEKEE (reference sequence). The CDR3 DNA is TGTGCCAGCAGCTTGTGGCGGAATTACGAGCAGTACTTC. Translated: CASSLWRNYEQYF.

The chain joins TRBV30 to TRBJ2-7; the match to TRBD2 covers 9 bases. In germline, CDR1 is GTSNPN, CDR2 SVGIG (reference sequence). The length of the CDR3 is 15 residues. V shed 1 base, J shed 3 bases, and the junction held 7 bases outside the gene matches. Here the CDR3 reads CAWSAGGSGGYEQYF. As DNA, the CDR3 is TGTGCCTGGAGTGCCGGTGGTAGCGGGGGCTACGAGCAGTACTTC.

The chain combines TRBV2 with TRBJ2-3, with 11 nucleotides matching TRBD2. Germline lookup yields CDR1 SNHLY and CDR2 FYNNEI. Trimming removed 7 bases from V and 2 bases from J; junction bases left unmatched: 14. The CDR3 has 18 amino acids. In DNA form, the CDR3 reads TGTGCCAGCATCCGGATATGGTCTAGCGGGGGGATCACAGATACGCAGTATTTT. Translation gives CASIRIWSSGGITDTQYF.

The V gene is TRBV19, the J gene TRBJ1-5; D unclear. Germline CDR1 reads LNHDA; CDR2 reads SQIVND (reference sequence). This CDR3 comprises 13 residues. V gave up 3 bases and J gave up 5 bases, with 8 bases separating them. This chain's CDR3 is CASSIFGDQPQHF. The CDR3 bases are TGTGCCAGTAGTATTTTCGGGGATCAGCCCCAGCATTTT.

J is TRBJ1-1 and V is TRBV7-2, with 9 positions matching TRBD1. The CDR3 loop spans 14 amino acids. Per the germline V gene, CDR1 is SGHTA and CDR2 is FQGNSA. V was pared by 5 bases and J by 5 bases, with 6 bases of the junction left unmatched. The CDR3 DNA reads as TGTGCCAGCAGCCCAGGACAGGGGTTGACTGAAGCTTTCTTT. Amino acids: CASSPGQGLTEAFF.